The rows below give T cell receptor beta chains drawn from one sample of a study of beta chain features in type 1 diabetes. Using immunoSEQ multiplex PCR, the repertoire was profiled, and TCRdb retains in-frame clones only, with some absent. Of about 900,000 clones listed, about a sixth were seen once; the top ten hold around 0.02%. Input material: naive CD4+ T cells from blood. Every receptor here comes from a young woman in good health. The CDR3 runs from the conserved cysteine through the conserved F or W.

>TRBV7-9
CASSNQTGGSNQPQHF
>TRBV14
CASSQTGGGNEQFF
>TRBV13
CASTLARGRSYNEQFF
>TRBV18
CASSHDRDGSYEQYF
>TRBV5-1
CASSLLAGSETQYF
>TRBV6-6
CASSHTSGINEQFF
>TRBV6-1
CASREYSLALPPYEQYF
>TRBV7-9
CASSVSTGTGIRGEQYF
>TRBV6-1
CASIKDSQLLGYTF
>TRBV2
CASSEGRGSKPQHF
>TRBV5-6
CASSLFARGDYNEQFF
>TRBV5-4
CASSLAPGTREQYF
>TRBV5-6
CASSRTDSYEQYF
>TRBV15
CATSRASGRTDTQYF
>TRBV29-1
CSVKMASYEQYF
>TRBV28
CASRGATYEQYF
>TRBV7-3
CASSRTSVTDTQYF
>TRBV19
CASSIAGNQPQHF
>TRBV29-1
CSARGPAYEQYF
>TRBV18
CASSAAPGTWPTGELFF
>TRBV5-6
CASSLLGANVLTF
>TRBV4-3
CASSQVGQGLQPQHF
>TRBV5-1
CASSLLSTSGREGEQFF
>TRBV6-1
CASSEGRQGHTDTQYF
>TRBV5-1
CASSLRTSGTYEQYF
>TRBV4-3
CASSPDGQAHEQYF
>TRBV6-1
CASSYRAESFF
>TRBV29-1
CSVEDGRTEAFF
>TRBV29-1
CSVGQGARYEQYF
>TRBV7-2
CASSFGQGTYEQYF
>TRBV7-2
CASSLSGDYEQYF
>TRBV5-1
CASSLAPWTRVKGTDEQFF
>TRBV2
CASRTGRYEQYF
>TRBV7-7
CASSSGGTDTQYF
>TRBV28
CASSLGRQIIYEQYF
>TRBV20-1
CSAGGTDTQYF
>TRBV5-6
CASSLGQGGNDEQFF
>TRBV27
CATKGPSSYNEQFF
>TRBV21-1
CASPQVGETQYF
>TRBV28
CASSLAGDNEQFF
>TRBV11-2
CASSPGQTKNIQYF
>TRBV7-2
CASSLVWAGETQYF
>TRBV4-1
CASSQVSSGIQRFSTDTQYF
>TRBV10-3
CAISAKLDEKLFF